The present entry profiles one T cell receptor beta chain with its context. The antigen is not known. Germline V CDR1 and CDR2: MNHEY, SVGAGI. V lost 10 bases and J lost 4, with 10 bases in between. The CDR3 runs 12 residues. All the donors were Caucasian adults who lived in Nashville, Tennessee. This entry belongs to a study of shared clonotypes between healthy human individuals. Notes on the study in general: Tissues were not sampled, only blood, and their repertoires likely differ. Even with large depth, rarefaction showed that sorted-subset sequencing was incomplete.

Data came from immunoSEQ multiplex PCR; TCRdb stores just in-frame clones and leaves some out. This sample has over a million clones, with around 76% found just once. The material sequenced was memory CD4+ T cells sorted from blood. Subset noted: CD45RA-negative fraction. This receptor was taken from a man between 18 and 29 years old in good health. The chain couples TRBV6-5 to TRBJ1-4, with D tentatively TRBD1 (5 bases). The CDR3 nucleotides read TGTGCCACCAGGGCTTATAATGAAAAACTGTTTTTT. Its protein is CATRAYNEKLFF.